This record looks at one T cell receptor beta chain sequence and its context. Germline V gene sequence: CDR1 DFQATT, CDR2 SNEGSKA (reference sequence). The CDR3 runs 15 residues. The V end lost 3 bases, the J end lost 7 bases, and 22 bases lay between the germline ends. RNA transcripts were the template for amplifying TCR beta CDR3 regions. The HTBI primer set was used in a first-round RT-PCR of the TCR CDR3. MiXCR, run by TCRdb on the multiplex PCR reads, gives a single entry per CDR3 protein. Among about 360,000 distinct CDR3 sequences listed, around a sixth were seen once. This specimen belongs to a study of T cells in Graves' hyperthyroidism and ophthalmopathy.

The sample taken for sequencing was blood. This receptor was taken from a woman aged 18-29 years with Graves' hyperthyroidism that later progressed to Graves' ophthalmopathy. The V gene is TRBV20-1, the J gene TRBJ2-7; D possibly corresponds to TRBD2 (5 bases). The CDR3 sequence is CSASAGLATVGEQYF. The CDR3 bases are TGCAGTGCTAGTGCCGGTTTAGCGACGGTGGGGGAGCAGTACTTC.